This TCR beta chain emerged from a study of blood T cell repertoires in COVID-19. Per the study methods: Nucleated cell counts were estimated from reference gene primer amplification. TCRdb's copy holds only in-frame clones and misses some; the assay was immunoSEQ multiplex PCR. V and J calls and clone size come straight from that table; D and trimming were deduced from the DNA. Among roughly 140,000 clones, approximately 90% were seen once, and the ten largest hold around 4.6%. This clonotype originated in a woman aged 55-69 years with active or convalescent COVID-19. Sequencing was carried out using peripheral blood.

The CDR3 loop is CASSEKEGLGNQPQHF. The CDR3, as DNA: TGCGCCAGCAGTGAAAAGGAGGGATTGGGCAATCAGCCCCAGCATTTT. The chain is built from TRBV10-1 and TRBJ1-5, with unresolved D. The CDR3 spans 16 residues. From germline, CDR1 is WNHNN and CDR2 SYGVQD (reference sequence). The ends were cut back, 3 bases at V and 2 bases at J, with 14 bases in the middle.